This T cell receptor beta chain was obtained from a study of CD8+CD57+ T cells in acquired aplastic anemia. Whole-study context: Sorted CD4+ and CD8+ cells yielded DNA averaging about 3.2 ug. As sequenced from healthy donors, CD4+ cells averaged about 10 million reads.

Of note for this clonotype: No antigen is known for it.

Trimming took off 4 bases at V and 0 bases at J, with 9 bases between the two ends. Germline V gene lookup returns CDR1 KGHSH and CDR2 LQKENI. The CDR3 runs 14 residues. General study results and limits: Patients and controls shared over 25 CD8+ CDR3 sequences. Patients and controls had CD8+ Simpson's diversity values that were not significantly distinct.

Genomic DNA served as template for TCR beta VDJ and CDR3 profiling. TCRdb reanalysed the reads using MiXCR and keeps one entry per CDR3 protein. The sample holds some 200,000 distinct CDR3 sequences, 34% seen once. This receptor was taken from a human donor in good health, serving as a control. The chain carries TRBV18 and TRBJ1-1; D is unresolved. The sequencing sample was made of sorted CD4+, CD8+, or CD8+CD57+ T cells (not recorded which) from PBMCs. CDR3 DNA sequence: TGTGCCAGCTCACGTGACACAATGAACACTGAAGCTTTCTTT. It codes for CASSRDTMNTEAFF.